The clone carrying this T cell receptor beta chain showed up just a few times. This sample stems from a study of blood T cell repertoires in COVID-19. Study-level background: T cells, B-cell-depleted T cells, or PBMCs provided the cDNA or gDNA that served as material.

Repertoires were generated with immunoSEQ multiplex PCR, while TCRdb's copy carries only in-frame clones and drops some. Found here are some 59,000 clones, 80% of them singletons; the top ten hold approximately 20%. Seattle patient enrollment occurred during active infection, with longitudinal follow-up thereafter. Germline lookup yields CDR1 MRHNA and CDR2 SNTAGT. The length of the CDR3 is 15 residues. The J segment lost 4 bases and the V segment lost 2 bases, leaving 3 bases of the junction unmatched. The receptor's source is a young man with COVID-19, enrolled during active disease. Input material: peripheral blood. The rearrangement links TRBV6-4 to TRBJ2-2, with TRBD1 matching 8 bases. Written as DNA, the CDR3 is TGTGCCAGCAGTGACGGACAGGGAACCACCGGGGAGCTGTTTTTT. It translates to CASSDGQGTTGELFF.